These T cell receptor beta chains were read from a single sample in a study of shared clonotypes between healthy human individuals. The repertoire was sequenced with immunoSEQ multiplex PCR; TCRdb's copy has only in-frame clones and lacks some. The sample includes a few million clones, around 93% seen only once; the top ten take around 1.7%. Source material: naive CD8+ T cells from PBMCs. The receptors stem from a young man in good health. Some clones in this sample may be carry-over from other donors' samples. Each CDR3 is given with its conserved first and last residue. A D gene is named only where the DNA matches it firmly. Clone size is shown for a subset of rows, as once, few, many or a class of expanded clone.

j_call: TRBJ1-2
v_call: TRBV7-9
clone_size: .
d_call: .
cdr3_nt: TGTGCCAGCAGCTCCGCCACGCTCCCTGGGGGCTACACCTTC
cdr3_aa: CASSSATLPGGYTF

j_call: TRBJ1-1
v_call: TRBV6-5
clone_size: .
d_call: .
cdr3_nt: TGTGCCAGCAGTTACTCAGGGGTTGTCGTAAACACTGAAGCTTTCTTT
cdr3_aa: CASSYSGVVVNTEAFF

j_call: TRBJ1-1
v_call: TRBV14
clone_size: .
d_call: .
cdr3_nt: TGTGCCAGCAGCCAAGGCCCCGGACCTCCGAACACTGAAGCTTTCTTT
cdr3_aa: CASSQGPGPPNTEAFF

j_call: TRBJ1-3
v_call: TRBV6-5
clone_size: .
d_call: .
cdr3_nt: TGTGCCAGCAGGTATCCCGGGACCACTGGAAACACCATATATTTT
cdr3_aa: CASRYPGTTGNTIYF

j_call: TRBJ1-2
v_call: TRBV6-1
clone_size: .
d_call: .
cdr3_nt: TGTGCCAGCAGTGAACGGGGGGCGGCTGGCTACACCTTC
cdr3_aa: CASSERGAAGYTF

j_call: TRBJ1-5
v_call: TRBV27
clone_size: .
d_call: .
cdr3_nt: TGTGCCAGCAGACTGATAGGGTTGAATCAGCCCCAGCATTTT
cdr3_aa: CASRLIGLNQPQHF

j_call: TRBJ2-7
v_call: TRBV7-2
clone_size: .
d_call: TRBD2
cdr3_nt: TGTGCCAGCAGCTTAGGGCTAGCGGGATACGAGCAGTACTTC
cdr3_aa: CASSLGLAGYEQYF

j_call: TRBJ1-5
v_call: TRBV5-6
clone_size: .
d_call: .
cdr3_nt: TGTGCCAGCAGCTTGATGGGGAACGGCAATCAGCCCCAGCATTTT
cdr3_aa: CASSLMGNGNQPQHF

j_call: TRBJ2-1
v_call: TRBV6-5
clone_size: once
d_call: .
cdr3_nt: TGTGCCAGCAGTTATACACAACACAATGAGCAGTTCTTC
cdr3_aa: CASSYTQHNEQFF

j_call: TRBJ2-1
v_call: TRBV28
clone_size: .
d_call: TRBD2
cdr3_nt: TGTGCCAGCAGTTCACAATATGGGACTAGCGGGAGGGGAGGCTACAATGAGCAGTTCTTC
cdr3_aa: CASSSQYGTSGRGGYNEQFF

j_call: TRBJ2-7
v_call: TRBV4-3
clone_size: .
d_call: .
cdr3_nt: TGCGCCAGCAGCCAAGATTTTGGGAGATCCTACGAGCAGTACTTC
cdr3_aa: CASSQDFGRSYEQYF

j_call: TRBJ1-4
v_call: TRBV27
clone_size: .
d_call: .
cdr3_nt: TGTGCCAGCAGTTTTCGGGCCCCGGGGTTTGAAAAACTGTTTTTT
cdr3_aa: CASSFRAPGFEKLFF

j_call: TRBJ2-5
v_call: TRBV28
clone_size: .
d_call: .
cdr3_nt: TGTGCCAGCAGAAGGGTGGGTCCGGAGACCCAGTACTTC
cdr3_aa: CASRRVGPETQYF

j_call: TRBJ2-1
v_call: TRBV28
clone_size: .
d_call: .
cdr3_nt: TGTGCCAGCAGTTTACAGACGCACCGGGACACCAACTACAATGAGCAGTTCTTC
cdr3_aa: CASSLQTHRDTNYNEQFF

j_call: TRBJ2-2
v_call: TRBV7-9
clone_size: .
d_call: .
cdr3_nt: TGTGCCAGCAGCTTAGTGTCTTTTCGCACCGGGGAGCTGTTTTTT
cdr3_aa: CASSLVSFRTGELFF

j_call: TRBJ1-2
v_call: TRBV7-9
clone_size: .
d_call: .
cdr3_nt: TGTGCCAGCAGCTTAGGGTCCGGTGATGGCTACACCTTC
cdr3_aa: CASSLGSGDGYTF

j_call: TRBJ2-7
v_call: TRBV6-1
clone_size: .
d_call: TRBD2
cdr3_nt: TGTGCCACGTCGACTAGCGGGAACTACGAGCAGTACTTC
cdr3_aa: CATSTSGNYEQYF

j_call: TRBJ1-2
v_call: TRBV7-9
clone_size: .
d_call: TRBD1
cdr3_nt: TGTGCCAGCAGCCTAGGGACAGGGAACTATGGCTACACCTTC
cdr3_aa: CASSLGTGNYGYTF

j_call: TRBJ2-1
v_call: TRBV7-6
clone_size: .
d_call: .
cdr3_nt: TGTGCCAGCAGCTTAGAAAGGACAGTCTACAATGAGCAGTTCTTC
cdr3_aa: CASSLERTVYNEQFF

j_call: TRBJ1-2
v_call: TRBV6-5
clone_size: .
d_call: .
cdr3_nt: TGTGCCAGCAGTTCGGGGGGTATTGACGGCTACACCTTC
cdr3_aa: CASSSGGIDGYTF

j_call: TRBJ1-5
v_call: TRBV19
clone_size: .
d_call: .
cdr3_nt: TGTGCCAGTAGTACAGCCCGGTCATATAGCAATCAGCCCCAGCATTTT
cdr3_aa: CASSTARSYSNQPQHF

j_call: TRBJ2-7
v_call: TRBV29-1
clone_size: .
d_call: TRBD1
cdr3_nt: TGCAGCGTATCCCCCAGGGGGCGGTACGAGCAGTACTTC
cdr3_aa: CSVSPRGRYEQYF

j_call: TRBJ1-1
v_call: TRBV7-3
clone_size: .
d_call: .
cdr3_nt: TGTGCCAGCAGCTCCGGGGGGAGCAAGGCCGAAGCTTTCTTT
cdr3_aa: CASSSGGSKAEAFF

j_call: TRBJ2-3
v_call: TRBV19
clone_size: .
d_call: .
cdr3_nt: TGTGCCAGTAGTATAGGTATCTCGGCAGATACGCAGTATTTT
cdr3_aa: CASSIGISADTQYF

j_call: TRBJ1-5
v_call: TRBV19
clone_size: .
d_call: .
cdr3_nt: TGTGCCAGTAGTATAGCCTTCGACAGACTCCAGCCCCAGCATTTT
cdr3_aa: CASSIAFDRLQPQHF

j_call: TRBJ2-3
v_call: TRBV29-1
clone_size: .
d_call: .
cdr3_nt: TGCAGCGTTGAAGGGGCCGTGTTCTCTGGACTCACCCCCACAGATACGCAGTATTTT
cdr3_aa: CSVEGAVFSGLTPTDTQYF

j_call: TRBJ1-5
v_call: TRBV27
clone_size: .
d_call: .
cdr3_nt: TGTGCCAGCAGTTTATACAACAATCAGCCCCAGCATTTT
cdr3_aa: CASSLYNNQPQHF

j_call: TRBJ2-5
v_call: TRBV7-9
clone_size: .
d_call: .
cdr3_nt: TGTGCCAGCAGCCCGTTGGAGACCCAGTACTTC
cdr3_aa: CASSPLETQYF

j_call: TRBJ2-2
v_call: TRBV27
clone_size: .
d_call: .
cdr3_nt: TGTGCCAGCAGTCCGGACCAGGGACATACCGGGGAGCTGTTTTTT
cdr3_aa: CASSPDQGHTGELFF